A selection of T cell receptor beta chains follows, all from one sample in a study of T cell responses to AZD1222 COVID-19 vaccine. Measured with immunoSEQ multiplex PCR; TCRdb has only the in-frame clones, and not every one. Found here are approximately 220,000 clones, around 93% of them singletons; the top ten hold over 0.95%. The sample was peripheral blood, taken on day 0 of MenACWY control vaccination. These receptor sequences come from an adult in good health. Each CDR3 is given with its conserved first and last residue. A D gene is named only where the DNA matches it firmly. Some rows have no size entry. The others give once, few or many, or a class for an expanded clone.

D gene: TRBD1
clone size: .
J gene: TRBJ1-2
V gene: TRBV6-6
CDR3 DNA: TGTGCCAGCAGTTACCAGGGGACAGATGGCTACACCTTC
CDR3 protein: CASSYQGTDGYTF

D gene: .
clone size: .
J gene: TRBJ1-1
V gene: TRBV29-1
CDR3 DNA: TGCAGCGGGCCGGGACCCACCTTTAACACTGAAGCTTTCTTT
CDR3 protein: CSGPGPTFNTEAFF

D gene: TRBD1
clone size: .
J gene: TRBJ2-7
V gene: TRBV7-2
CDR3 DNA: TGTGCCAGCAGCTCTGGACAGGGTCTCAGGGAGCAGTACTTC
CDR3 protein: CASSSGQGLREQYF

D gene: .
clone size: .
J gene: TRBJ1-1
V gene: TRBV2
CDR3 DNA: TGTGCCAGGGCGAGGGACCATCAATCTGCTGAAGCTTTCTTT
CDR3 protein: CARARDHQSAEAFF

D gene: .
clone size: .
J gene: TRBJ1-2
V gene: TRBV10-2
CDR3 DNA: TGCGCCAGCAGTGGGGGATTTTTTAACTATGGCTACACCTTC
CDR3 protein: CASSGGFFNYGYTF

D gene: .
clone size: once
J gene: TRBJ2-1
V gene: TRBV7-9
CDR3 DNA: TGTGCCAGCAGCTTATCGGCTAGCTACAATGAGCAGTTCTTC
CDR3 protein: CASSLSASYNEQFF

D gene: .
clone size: .
J gene: TRBJ1-2
V gene: TRBV29-1
CDR3 DNA: TGCAGCGTTGAGGACGGACACGTTTATGGCTACACCTTC
CDR3 protein: CSVEDGHVYGYTF

D gene: .
clone size: .
J gene: TRBJ2-3
V gene: TRBV7-2
CDR3 DNA: TGTGCCAGCAGCTTAGCGAGCAGTAGAGCGACAGATACGCAGTATTTT
CDR3 protein: CASSLASSRATDTQYF

D gene: TRBD1
clone size: .
J gene: TRBJ1-5
V gene: TRBV4-3
CDR3 DNA: TGCGCCAGCAGCCAGGTCGACAGGGGGTCGGAGCCCCAGCATTTT
CDR3 protein: CASSQVDRGSEPQHF

D gene: .
clone size: .
J gene: TRBJ1-3
V gene: TRBV2
CDR3 DNA: TGTGCCAGCAGTGAAGGGACTGCCGGAAACACCATATATTTT
CDR3 protein: CASSEGTAGNTIYF

D gene: .
clone size: .
J gene: TRBJ1-3
V gene: TRBV2
CDR3 DNA: TGTGCCAGCGGTAGGGTTGACACTGGAAACACCATATATTTT
CDR3 protein: CASGRVDTGNTIYF

D gene: .
clone size: .
J gene: TRBJ1-2
V gene: TRBV27
CDR3 DNA: TGTGCCAGCAGTTTATCGGGGGCCCCCTATGGCTACACCTTC
CDR3 protein: CASSLSGAPYGYTF

D gene: .
clone size: .
J gene: TRBJ2-2
V gene: TRBV6-5
CDR3 DNA: TGTGCCAGCAATAGAGGGGGGGAGCTGTTTTTT
CDR3 protein: CASNRGGELFF

D gene: .
clone size: .
J gene: TRBJ1-1
V gene: TRBV20-1
CDR3 DNA: TGCAGTGCTAGTAAACAGGGTTATGAAGCTTTCTTT
CDR3 protein: CSASKQGYEAFF

D gene: .
clone size: .
J gene: TRBJ2-1
V gene: TRBV9
CDR3 DNA: TGTGCCAGCAGCTCCCGGGCCAGCTCCTACAATGAGCAGTTCTTC
CDR3 protein: CASSSRASSYNEQFF

D gene: .
clone size: once
J gene: TRBJ1-1
V gene: TRBV2
CDR3 DNA: TGTGCCAGCAGTGGCCCAGCTTTCTTT
CDR3 protein: CASSGPAFF

D gene: .
clone size: .
J gene: TRBJ1-1
V gene: TRBV7-9
CDR3 DNA: TGTGCCAGCAGCCCACGAGGACAGAACACTGAAGCTTTCTTT
CDR3 protein: CASSPRGQNTEAFF

D gene: .
clone size: .
J gene: TRBJ2-5
V gene: TRBV11-3
CDR3 DNA: TGTGCCAGCAGCTTAGGGGGGGTCCAAGAGACCCAGTACTTC
CDR3 protein: CASSLGGVQETQYF

D gene: TRBD1
clone size: .
J gene: TRBJ1-5
V gene: TRBV7-8
CDR3 DNA: TGTGCCAGCAGCCGAGGGGACAGGATTAGCAATCAGCCCCAGCATTTT
CDR3 protein: CASSRGDRISNQPQHF

D gene: .
clone size: .
J gene: TRBJ2-7
V gene: TRBV19
CDR3 DNA: TGTGCCAGACAGTTCTTCAGGGGGGAAAAGTACTTC
CDR3 protein: CARQFFRGEKYF

D gene: .
clone size: once
J gene: TRBJ1-2
V gene: TRBV5-4
CDR3 DNA: TGTGCCAGCAGCTTGGACCGGGAATATGGCTACACCTTC
CDR3 protein: CASSLDREYGYTF

D gene: TRBD1
clone size: once
J gene: TRBJ1-2
V gene: TRBV7-2
CDR3 DNA: TGTGCCAGCAGCCTGGACAGGGGGAACTATGGCTACACCTTC
CDR3 protein: CASSLDRGNYGYTF

D gene: .
clone size: .
J gene: TRBJ1-5
V gene: TRBV6-2/TRBV6-3
CDR3 DNA: TGTGCCAGCAGTTCGTCCGGGAATAGCAATCAGCCCCAGCATTTT
CDR3 protein: CASSSSGNSNQPQHF

D gene: .
clone size: .
J gene: TRBJ1-2
V gene: TRBV2
CDR3 DNA: TGTGCCAGCACCCAACAGGGCTGGGACTATGGCTACACCTTC
CDR3 protein: CASTQQGWDYGYTF

D gene: TRBD1
clone size: .
J gene: TRBJ2-2
V gene: TRBV27
CDR3 DNA: TGTGCCAGCAGTTTAGGGACAGGGAGCACCGGGGAGCTGTTTTTT
CDR3 protein: CASSLGTGSTGELFF

D gene: .
clone size: .
J gene: TRBJ1-2
V gene: TRBV30
CDR3 DNA: TGTGCCTGGACACCGGGACAAAACTATGGCTACACCTTC
CDR3 protein: CAWTPGQNYGYTF

D gene: TRBD1
clone size: .
J gene: TRBJ1-1
V gene: TRBV7-2
CDR3 DNA: TGTGCCAGCAGCTTAGTACCCCTCAACCCCCAGGGGGCAGAAGCTTTCTTT
CDR3 protein: CASSLVPLNPQGAEAFF

D gene: .
clone size: .
J gene: TRBJ1-2
V gene: TRBV19
CDR3 DNA: TGTGCCAGTAGTGCTACAGGATTGAAGACCTATGGCTACACCTTC
CDR3 protein: CASSATGLKTYGYTF

D gene: TRBD1
clone size: .
J gene: TRBJ1-6
V gene: TRBV5-5
CDR3 DNA: TGTGCCAGCAGCTTTGACAGGGGTTCACCCCTCCACTTT
CDR3 protein: CASSFDRGSPLHF

D gene: .
clone size: .
J gene: TRBJ2-7
V gene: TRBV30
CDR3 DNA: TGTGCCTGGAGTCTGGGGAGCTCCTACGAGCAGTACTTC
CDR3 protein: CAWSLGSSYEQYF

D gene: .
clone size: .
J gene: TRBJ1-4
V gene: TRBV30
CDR3 DNA: TGTGCTGCAATCAGGGTCTCGGATGAAAAACTGTTTTTT
CDR3 protein: CAAIRVSDEKLFF

D gene: TRBD1
clone size: .
J gene: TRBJ2-5
V gene: TRBV10-3
CDR3 DNA: TGTGCCATCAGTGAGTCAGGGACAGCCGAGACCCAGTACTTC
CDR3 protein: CAISESGTAETQYF

D gene: TRBD1
clone size: .
J gene: TRBJ1-3
V gene: TRBV7-2
CDR3 DNA: TGTGCCAGCAGCCTTGCCGGGACAGGGACTGGAAACACCATATATTTT
CDR3 protein: CASSLAGTGTGNTIYF

D gene: TRBD2
clone size: .
J gene: TRBJ2-1
V gene: TRBV10-1
CDR3 DNA: TGCGCCAGCAGTGAGACGTTAGCGGGGGGGAACTACAATGAGCAGTTCTTC
CDR3 protein: CASSETLAGGNYNEQFF

D gene: TRBD1
clone size: .
J gene: TRBJ2-1
V gene: TRBV11-3
CDR3 DNA: TGTGCCAGCAGCCATACAGGGGCCTACAATGAGCAGTTCTTC
CDR3 protein: CASSHTGAYNEQFF

D gene: TRBD1
clone size: .
J gene: TRBJ2-5
V gene: TRBV5-4
CDR3 DNA: TGTGCCAGCAGCTCCGGGACAGGGGGCCAAGAGACCCAGTACTTC
CDR3 protein: CASSSGTGGQETQYF

D gene: TRBD1
clone size: once
J gene: TRBJ1-1
V gene: TRBV6-5
CDR3 DNA: TGTGCCAGCAGTTACTCGCGTAAGGGGGCGGGGACTGAAGCTTTCTTT
CDR3 protein: CASSYSRKGAGTEAFF

D gene: TRBD1
clone size: .
J gene: TRBJ1-2
V gene: TRBV7-2
CDR3 DNA: TGTGCCAGCGGGACAGGGGTCGGCTACACCTTC
CDR3 protein: CASGTGVGYTF

D gene: .
clone size: .
J gene: TRBJ1-1
V gene: TRBV7-8
CDR3 DNA: TGTGCCAGCAGCTTGCAGTTGAACACTGAAGCTTTCTTT
CDR3 protein: CASSLQLNTEAFF

D gene: .
clone size: .
J gene: TRBJ2-3
V gene: TRBV5-6
CDR3 DNA: TGTGCCAGCCGGGAGTCTAGCACAGATACGCAGTATTTT
CDR3 protein: CASRESSTDTQYF

D gene: .
clone size: .
J gene: TRBJ1-2
V gene: TRBV5-8
CDR3 DNA: TGTGCCAGCAGCCTGGGGAGCGGCCAGATCTATGGCTACACCTTC
CDR3 protein: CASSLGSGQIYGYTF

D gene: .
clone size: .
J gene: TRBJ2-7
V gene: TRBV27
CDR3 DNA: TGTGCCAGCAGTTTGACAGACAGAATCTACGAGCAGTACTTC
CDR3 protein: CASSLTDRIYEQYF

D gene: .
clone size: .
J gene: TRBJ2-5
V gene: TRBV14
CDR3 DNA: TGTGCCAGCAGCCCCGGCGTCCTCATCGGGACCCAGTACTTC
CDR3 protein: CASSPGVLIGTQYF